The rows below give T cell receptor beta chains drawn from one sample of a study of CD8+CD57+ T cells in acquired aplastic anemia. TCRdb fed the reads into MiXCR, producing one record per CDR3 protein. This sample has more than 200,000 distinct CDR3 sequences, with roughly 45% found just once. The sample taken for sequencing was sorted CD4+, CD8+, or CD8+CD57+ T cells (not recorded which) from PBMCs. The receptor source for this set is a human donor with aplastic anemia. Both conserved end residues are part of each CDR3.

V	J	CDR3
TRBV2	TRBJ2-3	CASSERRTQYF
TRBV20-1	TRBJ1-2	CSANDLGENYGYTF
TRBV19	TRBJ1-2	CASSIGVRVENGYTF
TRBV5-1	TRBJ2-2	CASSLGVTGSTGELFF
TRBV20-1	TRBJ2-3	CSAPPLGLHTDTQYF
TRBV7-2	TRBJ1-6	CASSLVGIAQGGVSPLHF
TRBV7-9	TRBJ2-5	CASSLGGWVQYF
TRBV12-3/TRBV12-4	TRBJ2-4	CASSFGTGVIQYF
TRBV2	TRBJ2-5	CASRTSGETQYF
TRBV5-1	TRBJ1-1	CASSHGHLEAFF
TRBV2	TRBJ1-2	CASSEADRGRGYTF